Detailed here is one T cell receptor (beta chain). CDR1 and CDR2 from the germline V gene are ENHRY and SYGVKD. CDR3 length: 13 residues. The J segment lost 8 bases and the V segment lost 10 bases, leaving 8 bases of the junction unmatched. Using its own MiXCR run on the RT-PCR reads, TCRdb lists one record per CDR3 protein. This sample yields about 960,000 distinct CDR3 sequences, of which around 17% are seen a single time; 5.5% to 6.5% belongs to the top ten. These data come from a study of patients and donors after allogeneic stem cell transplantation. The V gene is TRBV10-3, the J gene TRBJ2-1; 10 bases agree with TRBD2. The sample comprised blood, either unsorted or a sorted T cell fraction (not recorded which). The source of this sequence is a human donor who was either an allogeneic HSCT recipient or a stem cell or donor lymphocyte infusion donor (not recorded which). It is not recorded whose cells these are; they may come from a transplant donor. CDR3 bases: TGTGCCAGCCAACCTAGCGGGAGCGATGAGCAGTTCTTC. Translation gives CASQPSGSDEQFF.